What follows describes a single T cell receptor (beta chain). Assay: immunoSEQ multiplex PCR; the TCRdb copy retains only in-frame clones and omits some. The sample includes approximately 110,000 clones, about 85% of them seen just once. Per germline, CDR1 LNHDA and CDR2 SQIVND (reference sequence). V was clipped by 3 bases and J by 4 bases; unmatched bases: 15. The CDR3 is made up of 20 amino acids. The sample is drawn from a study of PD-L1 blockade in urothelial cancer. The overall study: Patients initiated atezolizumab in the mid-2010s at 1,200 mg intravenously every 3 weeks. Investigators checked blood 3 weeks (second dose) and 6 weeks after treatment start.

The TCR originated in a man in his forties or fifties with urothelial cancer. The chain employs TRBV19 and TRBJ2-1, with 13 bases fitting TRBD2. The sequences come from PBMCs, collected around atezolizumab (anti-PD-L1) treatment. CDR3 nucleotides: TGTGCCAGTAGTATTAAAGACAGGGGGTGGGGACTAGCGGGGTACAATGAGCAGTTCTTC. Translated: CASSIKDRGWGLAGYNEQFF.